This T cell receptor (beta chain) emerged from a study of CD8 T cells in Susac syndrome. Turning to the study itself: Patients with Susac syndrome were therapy-naive, taking corticosteroids, with some also receiving intravenous immunoglobulin, or taking intravenous immunoglobulin alone at the time their blood was drawn. Findings and limits, study-wide: Susac-specific public clones were found in total CD8+ and CD8+ TEMRA repertoires, numbering approximately 15 and five, respectively.

It was with random hexamers that roughly 0.5 to 1 ug RNA was reverse transcribed. TCRdb independently ran MiXCR on the immunoSEQ multiplex PCR reads; one entry per CDR3 protein. Among 75,000 to 100,000 distinct CDR3 sequences listed, 85% to 95% were seen once. TCR beta sequencing covered blood CD8+ and CD4+ T cells. Each Susac syndrome patient had definite or probable disease by recently defined criteria. Worth noting for this clonotype: Its antigen is as yet unknown.

This TCR was sampled from a human donor with Susac syndrome. The sequencing input was CD8+ T cells from PBMCs.

CDR3 nucleotides: TGTGCCAGCAGTTTATTCTCCTACAATGAGCAGTTCTTC. Amino acid sequence: CASSLFSYNEQFF. The chain has TRBV27 and TRBJ2-1; D unresolved. The CDR3 runs to 13 residues. The germline V gene has CDR1 MNHEY and CDR2 SMNVEV (reference sequence). The V end was cut by 1 base, the J end by 0 bases, with 1 base between.